This T cell receptor (beta chain) was profiled in a study of CD8 T cells in Susac syndrome. An amount of RNA that ranged from roughly 0.5 to 1 ug was reverse transcribed with random hexamers. One entry per CDR3 protein, called by TCRdb with MiXCR from the immunoSEQ multiplex PCR reads. The sample consists of around 300,000 distinct CDR3 sequences, 75% to 85% of them appearing once. V was clipped by 3 bases and J by 3 bases, with 8 bases between them. The CDR3 sequence is 14 residues long. CDR1 MDHEN and CDR2 SYDVKM come from the germline V gene. In blood CD8+ and CD4+ T cells, TCR beta underwent sequencing.

J is TRBJ2-2 and V is TRBV28, with no clear D. This TCR was recovered from a human donor with multiple sclerosis. Input material: CD8+ T cells from PBMCs. The CDR3 here is CASSLRVYTGELFF. CDR3 nucleotides: TGTGCCAGCAGTTTGAGAGTCTACACCGGGGAGCTGTTTTTT.